Below are 16 T cell receptor beta chains sequenced from a single sample in a study of metastatic and nonmetastatic thyroid tumors. MiXCR reprocessed the PCR reads for TCRdb. Counted here are around 20,000 clones, approximately 32% occurring once; the ten biggest clones make up around 20%. Each patient came to thyroid surgery without any prior treatment (of any kind). The sample was adjacent normal tissue. These receptors were taken from a female donor with papillary thyroid cancer or a benign thyroid nodule (not recorded which). Some clones in this sample may be carry-over from other donors' samples.

This rearrangement joins TRBV20-1 to TRBJ1-2, with a tentative D call TRBD1 (6 bases). The CDR3 is 14 residues long. Germline V CDR1 and CDR2: DFQATT, SNEGSKA (reference sequence). Trimming pared 1 base from V and 5 bases from J, leaving 14 bases between. In DNA form, the CDR3 reads TGCAGTGCTAGAGTGGGGGCTAATTTGTATGGCTACACCTTC. Amino acid sequence: CSARVGANLYGYTF.

The V call is TRBV7-3, the J call TRBJ2-3; D may be TRBD1 or TRBD2 (5 bases each). The CDR3 loop spans 16 amino acids. The germline V gene encodes CDR1 SGHTA and CDR2 FQGTGA. V was clipped by 1 base and J by 1 base, with 12 bases between them. The CDR3 coding sequence is TGTGCCAGCAGCTTAAGGGGGAGCGGAGGCACAGATACGCAGTATTTT. It encodes CASSLRGSGGTDTQYF.

In its sample, this clone was seen many times. CDR3 residues: CASSRQGQGSNGYTF. In nucleotides, the CDR3 is TGTGCCAGCAGCAGGCAGGGACAGGGGAGTAATGGCTACACCTTC. This sequence joins TRBV5-4 and TRBJ1-2; 10 bases fit TRBD1. The CDR3 spans 15 residues. V lost 4 bases, J lost 6 bases, and 9 bases stayed unmatched. The germline V gene encodes CDR1 SGHNT and CDR2 YYREEE (reference sequence).

There are a few counts of this clone. The CDR3 reads CASSPTGEAQPQHF. CDR3 nucleotide sequence: TGTGCCAGCAGCCCCACAGGGGAGGCTCAGCCCCAGCATTTT. This sequence joins TRBV6-2 or TRBV6-3 and TRBJ1-5; TRBD1 matches 7 bases. V was pared by 6 bases and J by 6 bases, with 8 bases of the junction left unmatched. This CDR3 comprises 14 residues. Germline CDR1 MNHEY, CDR2 SVGEGT.

This clone occurred many times. The V gene is TRBV29-1, the J gene TRBJ2-2; D not certain. V lost 5 bases and J 4 bases, leaving 11 bases between the germline ends. Germline assignment: CDR1 SQVTM and CDR2 ANQGSEA. There are 13 residues in the CDR3. The DNA for the CDR3 is TGCAGCGTTCTGGTTGCGAGCACCGGGGAGCTGTTTTTT. Translation: CSVLVASTGELFF.

The chain joins TRBV4-3 to TRBJ2-7; 12 nucleotides agree with TRBD1. The CDR3 totals 16 residues. V gave up 4 bases and J gave up 4 bases; unmatched junction bases: 8. Germline loops: CDR1 LGHNA, CDR2 YSLEER. As DNA, the CDR3 is TGCGCCAGCAGCCCTTCCGGGACAGGGGGCTTATACGAGCAGTACTTC. Residues: CASSPSGTGGLYEQYF.

This clone has only a few counts. The chain carries TRBV6-1 and TRBJ2-1; 7 bases align to TRBD1. This CDR3 is built from 16 residues. The J segment lost 3 bases and the V segment lost 3 bases, leaving 8 bases of the junction unmatched. The germline V gene has CDR1 MNHNS and CDR2 SASEGT. The CDR3 region is CASSEAVRGYYNEQFF. The DNA of the CDR3 is TGTGCCAGCAGTGAGGCAGTCAGGGGGTACTACAATGAGCAGTTCTTC.

Points on this clone: At the DNA level, this CDR3 is encoded by other sequences in the same sample as well. The chain recombines TRBV7-2 with TRBJ1-2; D remains unclear. The CDR3 sequence is 14 residues long. Trimming stripped 1 base from V and 4 bases from J, with 10 bases between. Germline V gene sequence: CDR1 SGHTA, CDR2 FQGNSA. The CDR3 nucleotides are TGTGCCAGCAGCTTAGGGGGTAGTTCCTATGGCTACACCTTC. This sequence encodes CASSLGGSSYGYTF.

The CDR3: CASSYTPPPRQRSNEQYF. The DNA of the CDR3 is TGTGCCAGCAGTTATACCCCACCCCCCCGACAGAGAAGTAACGAGCAGTACTTC. V usage is TRBV6-2 or TRBV6-3 and J usage is TRBJ2-7, with a weak D call TRBD1 (5 bases). The CDR3 covers 18 residues. V was pared by 3 bases and J by 5 bases, with 26 bases between. Germline CDR1 reads MNHEY; CDR2 reads SVGEGT.

This clone was found a few times. The V and J genes are TRBV28 and TRBJ1-5; D is uncertain. CDR1 MDHEN and CDR2 SYDVKM come from the germline V gene. V shed 4 bases and J shed 7 bases, with 14 bases lying between them. This CDR3 is 14 amino acids long. CDR3 sequence reads: CASSSAGGFQPQHF. In nucleotides, the CDR3 is TGTGCCAGCAGTTCCGCTGGAGGTTTCCAGCCCCAGCATTTT.

About this clone: Other DNA sequences within the sample encode an identical CDR3. V usage is TRBV27 and J usage is TRBJ2-7; either TRBD1 or TRBD2 may fit D (6 bases each). This CDR3 is built from 13 residues. The ends were cut back, 8 bases at V and 3 bases at J, with 14 bases in the middle. Germline CDR1 reads MNHEY; CDR2 reads SMNVEV (reference sequence). The CDR3, as DNA: TGTGCCAGCGGTCCTAGGGGGGTCTACGAGCAGTACTTC. Protein: CASGPRGVYEQYF.

In this sample, this clone turned up once. The V and J genes are TRBV4-1 and TRBJ2-6; D may be TRBD1 or TRBD2 (5 bases each). Deletions cut 1 base from V and 9 bases from J, with 19 bases between. The CDR3 runs to 17 residues. The germline CDR1 and CDR2 sequences are MGHRA and YSYEKL. This chain's CDR3 is CASSQVTEGTGVNVLTF. The CDR3 DNA follows: TGCGCCAGCAGCCAAGTGACAGAGGGCACTGGTGTCAACGTCCTGACTTTC.

This clone is large in the sample. The chain carries TRBV25-1 and TRBJ2-3, with TRBD2 as a possible D gene (5 bases). This CDR3 has 13 residues. CDR1 is MGHDK, CDR2 SYGVNS, per germline. Trimming stripped 3 bases from V and 10 bases from J, with 14 bases between. The CDR3 nucleotides are TGTGCCAGCAGTGATACGTACTCGGAGGCGCAGTATTTT. This codes for CASSDTYSEAQYF.

In its sample, this clone ranks as medium-sized. J is TRBJ2-2 and V is TRBV7-3, with a weak D call TRBD1 (5 bases). Germline V CDR1 and CDR2: SGHTA, FQGTGA. This CDR3 region has 13 residues. Trimming took off 3 bases at V and 5 bases at J, with 7 bases between the two ends. The CDR3 reads CASSLAGTGELFF. In nucleotides, the CDR3 is TGTGCCAGCAGCTTGGCAGGGACCGGGGAGCTGTTTTTT. The full variable domain, completed using reference TRBV7-3 and TRBJ2-2, is GAGVSQTPSNKVTEKGKYVELRCDPISGHTALYWYRQSLGQGPEFLIYFQGTGAADDSGLPNDRFFAVRPEGSVSTLKIQRTERGDSAVYLCASSLAGTGELFFGEGSRLTVL.

This clone was seen ten or more times. The chain uses TRBV4-1 and TRBJ2-1, with 9 bases fitting TRBD2. This CDR3 contains 19 residues. In germline, CDR1 is MGHRA, CDR2 YSYEKL. The trim removed 1 base at V and 4 bases at J, leaving 14 bases unmatched. CDR3 loop: CASSQGPGGGARQYNEQFF. DNA for the CDR3: TGCGCCAGCAGCCAAGGTCCAGGCGGGGGGGCCCGGCAGTACAATGAGCAGTTCTTC.

This clone was observed a few times. V usage is TRBV19 and J usage is TRBJ2-3; a possible D gene is TRBD2 (6 bases). The CDR3 extends over 13 amino acids. V lost 4 bases and J 4 bases, leaving 9 bases between the germline ends. Looked up from germline, CDR1 is LNHDA and CDR2 is SQIVND (reference sequence). CDR3 coding DNA: TGTGCCAGTAGTAGCGGGAACGCAGATACGCAGTATTTT. Its protein product is CASSSGNADTQYF.